The 2 T cell receptor beta chains presented below share a single source sample, sequenced in a study of brain T cells in children with intractable seizures. Profiling relied on immunoSEQ multiplex PCR, and the TCRdb table lists in-frame clones only, not all of them. The data hold roughly 80,000 clones, with about 90% observed a single time. Source: peripheral blood, taken at surgery. These receptor sequences come from a girl aged 2 to 10 with Rasmussen encephalitis and intractable seizures.

V and J are TRBV27 and TRBJ1-6; TRBD1 might be the D (6 bases). Deletions cut 5 bases from V and 9 bases from J, with 14 bases between. The CDR3 length is 14 residues. Per germline, CDR1 MNHEY and CDR2 SMNVEV (reference sequence). For the CDR3, the DNA is TGTGCCAGCAGTCCGGACAGAGGAGGTTCACCCCTCCACTTT. As protein: CASSPDRGGSPLHF.

The chain joins TRBV6-6 to TRBJ1-5; 11 nucleotides align to TRBD1. Germline CDR1 reads MNHNY; CDR2 reads SVGAGI (reference sequence). The CDR3 totals 16 residues. V shed 9 bases and J 5 bases; nucleotides not matched to a gene: 12. The CDR3 coding sequence is TGTGCCAGTCGGACAGGGGGCGTCCAGGCCCATCAGCCCCAGCATTTT. Residues: CASRTGGVQAHQPQHF.